This TCR beta chain was found in a study of control samples from healthy donors and cancer patients. This clone was observed a single time. Trimming left V 1 base short and J 5 bases short, with 8 bases between. This CDR3 is built from 13 residues. In germline, CDR1 is LGHDT, CDR2 YNNKEL (reference sequence). TCRdb's copy holds only in-frame clones and misses some; the assay was immunoSEQ multiplex PCR. The sample carries more than 100,000 clones, 75% to 95% recorded once. Input material: blood. The source is a young man in good health. The V call is TRBV3-1 (or the pseudogene TRBV3-2), the J call TRBJ2-5; D is possibly TRBD2 (6 bases). The chain's CDR3 is CASSQGEEETQYF. CDR3 bases: TGTGCCAGCAGCCAAGGGGAGGAGGAGACCCAGTACTTC.